This TCR beta chain was identified during a study of early T cells in non-severe SARS-CoV-2 infection. Background on the study: Chains stayed unpaired after sequencing of bulk RNA from unsorted whole blood.

The protocol attached unique molecular identifiers to individual cDNA molecules. Using its own MiXCR run on the 5' RACE reads, TCRdb lists one record per CDR3 protein. The sample includes 40,000 to 60,000 distinct CDR3 sequences, approximately 8.1% of them seen just once. Germline CDR1 is MNHEY and CDR2 is SVGAGI. V was trimmed by 2 bases and J by 0 bases, leaving 7 bases between them. The CDR3 consists of 15 residues. This clonotype was recorded a few times. The clonotype was recovered from an adult who was a healthcare worker with PCR-confirmed SARS-CoV-2 infection or an uninfected control (not recorded which). The chain uses TRBV6-5 and TRBJ2-2; possible D gene TRBD1, 5 bases. The sample consisted of whole blood. CDR3 residues: CASSYRRANTGELFF. For the CDR3, the DNA is TGTGCCAGCAGTTACCGCAGGGCGAACACCGGGGAGCTGTTTTTT.